These 10 T cell receptor beta chains were sequenced from one sample in a study of T cells in Graves' hyperthyroidism and ophthalmopathy. From RNA transcripts, TCR beta CDR3 regions were amplified. During a first-round RT-PCR of the TCR CDR3, the HTBI primer set was used. Using its own MiXCR run on the multiplex PCR reads, TCRdb lists one record per CDR3 protein. The sample records a few hundred thousand distinct CDR3 sequences, approximately 14% being singletons. The sequencing sample was made of blood. The origin of the receptors is a woman aged 18-29 years with Graves' hyperthyroidism that later progressed to Graves' ophthalmopathy.

In this sample, this clonotype turned up many times. This chain joins TRBV12-5 and TRBJ1-1; D may be TRBD1 (6 bases). V was trimmed by 3 bases and J by 0 bases, leaving 11 bases between them. Germline CDR1 reads LGHNT; CDR2 reads FRNRAP. The CDR3 has 15 residues. This CDR3 reads CASGFGGGLNTEAFF. Here the CDR3 DNA reads TGTGCTAGTGGTTTTGGGGGCGGACTGAACACTGAAGCTTTCTTT.

This clonotype has more than one count but fewer than ten. This chain joins TRBV6-2 or TRBV6-3 and TRBJ2-1, with 7 bases matching TRBD2. CDR3 size: 16 residues. Germline loops: CDR1 MNHEY, CDR2 SVGEGT. J was trimmed by 5 bases and V by 4 bases; bases with no gene match: 11. The CDR3 DNA is TGTGCCAGCAGTTCCTTGGGTGCGGGAGACCACAATGAGCAGTTCTTC. Translation gives CASSSLGAGDHNEQFF.

This rearrangement joins TRBV28 to TRBJ2-6; maybe TRBD2 (6 bases). Looked up from germline, CDR1 is MDHEN and CDR2 is SYDVKM. V lost 5 bases, J lost 2 bases, and 13 bases lay in between. This CDR3 spans 16 amino acids. The DNA of the CDR3 is TGTGCCAGCAGTCCAGGGACGGGGGCTGGGGCCAACGTCCTGACTTTC. Its translation: CASSPGTGAGANVLTF.

This clonotype was recorded many times. This chain's CDR3 is CASSLYGYEQYF. Here the CDR3 DNA reads TGTGCCAGCAGTTTATATGGCTACGAGCAGTACTTC. The V call is TRBV28, the J call TRBJ2-7; the D is unclear. CDR3 size: 12 residues. V was shortened by 1 base and J by 3 bases, with 4 bases between the two germline ends. Per germline, CDR1 MDHEN and CDR2 SYDVKM.

This clonotype was found a few times. The genes are TRBV27 and TRBJ2-6; weak D call: TRBD1 (5 bases). The CDR3 runs to 17 residues. V gave up 6 bases and J gave up 0 bases, with 15 bases separating them. Germline V gene lookup returns CDR1 MNHEY and CDR2 SMNVEV (reference sequence). CDR3 DNA: TGTGCCAGCAGCCTCTATGGGGCGCCCTCTGGGGCCAACGTCCTGACTTTC. As protein: CASSLYGAPSGANVLTF.

Here the CDR3 reads CSVAGGSDEQFF. In DNA form, the CDR3 reads TGCAGCGTTGCTGGCGGGAGCGATGAGCAGTTCTTC. This chain uses TRBV29-1 with TRBJ2-1; TRBD2 agrees at 7 bases. The CDR3 length is 12 residues. The junction had 5 bases not matched to a gene; V was cut back by 4 bases and J by 8 bases. Germline V lookup: CDR1 SQVTM, CDR2 ANQGSEA.

This clonotype was counted at least ten times. The J gene is TRBJ2-5, the V gene TRBV6-6; D gene unclear. Trimming removed 4 bases at V and 0 bases at J, with 9 bases between. This CDR3 contains 14 residues. Germline CDR1 and CDR2: MNHNY and SVGAGI (reference sequence). CDR3 DNA sequence: TGTGCCAGCAGTTTATCGGGTAACCAAGAGACCCAGTACTTC. It specifies CASSLSGNQETQYF.

The table lists this clonotype with many counts. The chain couples TRBV12-3 or TRBV12-4 to TRBJ2-7; D is tentatively TRBD1 or TRBD2 (5 bases each). Trimming pared 5 bases from V and 4 bases from J, leaving 12 bases between. The CDR3 spans 13 residues. This chain's CDR3 is CASSGGIGYEQYF. The CDR3 coding sequence is TGTGCCAGCAGTGGGGGTATAGGGTACGAGCAGTACTTC.

This chain joins TRBV18 and TRBJ2-1; 8 nucleotides agree with TRBD2. J gave up 2 bases and V 4 bases, and 4 bases lay outside the gene matches. The length of the CDR3 is 15 residues. Germline V CDR1 and CDR2: KGHSH, LQKENI. CDR3 nucleotides: TGTGCCAGCTCACAGGGACTAGGGACCTACAATGAGCAGTTCTTC. Its protein is CASSQGLGTYNEQFF.

The rearrangement links TRBV6-5 to TRBJ2-1, with TRBD2 identical over 7 bases. The CDR3 has 13 amino acids. Trimming took 2 bases from V and 7 from J; bases not matched to a gene: 2. CDR1 MNHEY and CDR2 SVGAGI come from the germline V gene. CDR3 sequence (DNA): TGTGCCAGCAGTTACGGACTAGAAAATGAGCAGTTCTTC. The encoded protein is CASSYGLENEQFF.